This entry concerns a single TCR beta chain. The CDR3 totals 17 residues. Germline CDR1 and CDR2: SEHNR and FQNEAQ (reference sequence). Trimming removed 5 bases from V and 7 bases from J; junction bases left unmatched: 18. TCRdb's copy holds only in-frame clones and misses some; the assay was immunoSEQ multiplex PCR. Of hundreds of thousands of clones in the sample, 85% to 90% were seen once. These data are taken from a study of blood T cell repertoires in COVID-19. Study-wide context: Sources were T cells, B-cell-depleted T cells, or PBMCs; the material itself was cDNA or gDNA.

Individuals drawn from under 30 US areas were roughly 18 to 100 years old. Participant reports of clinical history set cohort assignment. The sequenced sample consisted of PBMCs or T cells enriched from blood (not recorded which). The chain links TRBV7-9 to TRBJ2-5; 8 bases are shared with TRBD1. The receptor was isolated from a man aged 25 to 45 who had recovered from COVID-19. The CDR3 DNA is TGTGCCAGCAGCGAAGTTCGGTTAGGACAGGGATGGGGGACCCAGTACTTC. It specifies CASSEVRLGQGWGTQYF.